A selection of T cell receptor beta chains follows, all from one sample in a study of shared clonotypes between healthy human individuals. Sequencing used immunoSEQ multiplex PCR; TCRdb keeps in-frame clones, though not all of them. The sample holds about 1.5 million clones, roughly 96% seen once. The sample comprised naive CD4+ T cells sorted from blood. The receptors originated from a man between 25 and 39 years old in good health. CDR3s include the opening cysteine and the closing phenylalanine or tryptophan. Each record gives: V gene, clone size, D gene, J gene, CDR3 protein, CDR3 DNA. D genes are given only for firm matches. A clone size is listed for some rows: how often the clone was seen (once, few, many), or a class if it is expanded.

V gene: TRBV5-4
clone size: .
D gene: .
J gene: TRBJ1-1
CDR3 protein: CASSRQAKGTEAFF
CDR3 DNA: TGTGCCAGCAGCAGACAGGCGAAGGGGACTGAAGCTTTCTTT

V gene: TRBV5-1
clone size: .
D gene: TRBD2
J gene: TRBJ2-3
CDR3 protein: CASSLTSGRFLDTQYF
CDR3 DNA: TGCGCCAGCAGCTTGACTAGCGGGAGGTTCTTAGATACGCAGTATTTT

V gene: TRBV9
clone size: .
D gene: TRBD1
J gene: TRBJ1-3
CDR3 protein: CASSVGQGRSSVHSGNTIYF
CDR3 DNA: TGTGCCAGCAGCGTTGGACAGGGGAGGTCATCCGTACACTCTGGAAACACCATATATTTT

V gene: TRBV5-1
clone size: .
D gene: TRBD2
J gene: TRBJ2-7
CDR3 protein: CASGPVGTTLRKQYF
CDR3 DNA: TGCGCCAGCGGACCTGTTGGGACTACCCTGAGGAAGCAGTACTTC

V gene: TRBV7-2
clone size: .
D gene: TRBD2
J gene: TRBJ2-7
CDR3 protein: CASSTGGGSIHEQYF
CDR3 DNA: TGTGCCAGCAGCACCGGCGGCGGGAGTATCCACGAGCAGTACTTC

V gene: TRBV5-6
clone size: .
D gene: .
J gene: TRBJ1-1
CDR3 protein: CASSYRAVRTEAFF
CDR3 DNA: TGTGCCAGCAGCTACCGGGCAGTCCGCACTGAAGCTTTCTTT

V gene: TRBV11-2
clone size: .
D gene: .
J gene: TRBJ2-1
CDR3 protein: CASSFFGGSYNEQFF
CDR3 DNA: TGTGCCAGCAGCTTCTTTGGAGGCTCCTACAATGAGCAGTTCTTC

V gene: TRBV7-9
clone size: .
D gene: .
J gene: TRBJ1-5
CDR3 protein: CASSNRAQPQHF
CDR3 DNA: TGTGCCAGCAGCAACAGGGCCCAGCCCCAGCATTTT

V gene: TRBV5-1
clone size: .
D gene: .
J gene: TRBJ2-1
CDR3 protein: CASSLARYNEQFF
CDR3 DNA: TGCGCCAGCAGCTTGGCCAGGTACAATGAGCAGTTCTTC

V gene: TRBV10-1
clone size: .
D gene: .
J gene: TRBJ2-7
CDR3 protein: CASSESGYYEQYF
CDR3 DNA: TGCGCCAGCAGTGAGTCTGGATACTACGAGCAGTACTTC

V gene: TRBV6-1
clone size: once
D gene: TRBD1
J gene: TRBJ1-1
CDR3 protein: CASQYSGGITEAFF
CDR3 DNA: TGTGCCAGTCAATATTCAGGGGGAATCACTGAAGCTTTCTTT

V gene: TRBV5-1
clone size: .
D gene: .
J gene: TRBJ2-3
CDR3 protein: CASSLSADTDTQYF
CDR3 DNA: TGCGCCAGCAGCTTGTCTGCAGACACAGATACGCAGTATTTT

V gene: TRBV14
clone size: .
D gene: .
J gene: TRBJ2-5
CDR3 protein: CASSRSVTQYF
CDR3 DNA: TGTGCCAGCAGCAGATCCGTGACCCAGTACTTC

V gene: TRBV4-1
clone size: .
D gene: TRBD1
J gene: TRBJ1-3
CDR3 protein: CASSRDPGQGSRNTIYF
CDR3 DNA: TGCGCCAGCAGCCGAGACCCGGGACAGGGCTCGAGAAACACCATATATTTT

V gene: TRBV29-1
clone size: .
D gene: .
J gene: TRBJ2-1
CDR3 protein: CSVPPQFF
CDR3 DNA: TGCAGCGTCCCGCCGCAGTTCTTC

V gene: TRBV5-1
clone size: .
D gene: .
J gene: TRBJ1-5
CDR3 protein: CASSVSGNQPQHF
CDR3 DNA: TGCGCCAGCAGCGTTTCAGGAAATCAGCCCCAGCATTTT

V gene: TRBV2
clone size: .
D gene: TRBD2
J gene: TRBJ2-7
CDR3 protein: CASVPLAGVGYEQYF
CDR3 DNA: TGTGCCAGTGTTCCTTTGGCGGGAGTTGGGTACGAGCAGTACTTC

V gene: TRBV18
clone size: .
D gene: TRBD1
J gene: TRBJ2-1
CDR3 protein: CASSPREGQGYNEQFF
CDR3 DNA: TGTGCCAGCTCACCACGCGAAGGACAGGGATACAATGAGCAGTTCTTC

V gene: TRBV7-2
clone size: .
D gene: .
J gene: TRBJ2-5
CDR3 protein: CASSLTAGTSRRETQYF
CDR3 DNA: TGTGCCAGCAGCTTAACGGCCGGGACTTCCCGTCGGGAGACCCAGTACTTC

V gene: TRBV28
clone size: .
D gene: .
J gene: TRBJ2-2
CDR3 protein: CASSWSPGELFF
CDR3 DNA: TGTGCCAGCAGCTGGAGCCCCGGGGAGCTGTTTTTT

V gene: TRBV6-1
clone size: .
D gene: TRBD1
J gene: TRBJ2-5
CDR3 protein: CASSDGQGAGETQYF
CDR3 DNA: TGTGCCAGCAGTGATGGACAGGGGGCGGGCGAGACCCAGTACTTC

V gene: TRBV2
clone size: .
D gene: TRBD1
J gene: TRBJ1-5
CDR3 protein: CASSKMTGSNQPQHF
CDR3 DNA: TGTGCCAGCAGTAAAATGACAGGGAGCAATCAGCCCCAGCATTTT

V gene: TRBV2
clone size: .
D gene: .
J gene: TRBJ2-2
CDR3 protein: CASILTIAGELFF
CDR3 DNA: TGTGCCAGCATACTGACAATCGCCGGGGAGCTGTTTTTT

V gene: TRBV18
clone size: .
D gene: TRBD2
J gene: TRBJ2-3
CDR3 protein: CASSPPNSRTSGRIRTDTQYF
CDR3 DNA: TGTGCCAGCTCACCACCGAACTCCAGGACTAGCGGGAGGATTCGCACAGATACGCAGTATTTT

V gene: TRBV13
clone size: .
D gene: TRBD1
J gene: TRBJ2-5
CDR3 protein: CASSFLRGRETQYF
CDR3 DNA: TGTGCCAGCAGCTTTCTCAGGGGGCGGGAGACCCAGTACTTC

V gene: TRBV6-1
clone size: .
D gene: .
J gene: TRBJ2-5
CDR3 protein: CASSDPKTQYF
CDR3 DNA: TGTGCCAGCAGTGACCCCAAGACCCAGTACTTC

V gene: TRBV11-3
clone size: .
D gene: .
J gene: TRBJ2-7
CDR3 protein: CASSLGRAGDEQYF
CDR3 DNA: TGTGCCAGCAGCTTAGGTCGAGCGGGCGACGAGCAGTACTTC

V gene: TRBV19
clone size: once
D gene: .
J gene: TRBJ2-3
CDR3 protein: CASSIAWGGTDTQYF
CDR3 DNA: TGTGCCAGTAGTATAGCCTGGGGTGGCACAGATACGCAGTATTTT

V gene: TRBV9
clone size: .
D gene: TRBD2
J gene: TRBJ2-7
CDR3 protein: CASSVTSGAYEQYF
CDR3 DNA: TGTGCCAGCAGCGTGACTAGCGGAGCCTACGAGCAGTACTTC

V gene: TRBV15
clone size: .
D gene: .
J gene: TRBJ2-7
CDR3 protein: CATSRGVSNSYEQYF
CDR3 DNA: TGTGCCACCAGCAGAGGGGTTAGCAACTCCTACGAGCAGTACTTC

V gene: TRBV7-9
clone size: .
D gene: TRBD1
J gene: TRBJ2-7
CDR3 protein: CASSFLRQGSYEQYF
CDR3 DNA: TGTGCCAGCAGCTTCTTGAGACAGGGGTCCTACGAGCAGTACTTC

V gene: TRBV28
clone size: .
D gene: TRBD2
J gene: TRBJ2-1
CDR3 protein: CASSQGTSGLPLGYNEQFF
CDR3 DNA: TGTGCCAGCAGTCAAGGGACTAGCGGCCTACCATTGGGGTACAATGAGCAGTTCTTC

V gene: TRBV2
clone size: .
D gene: .
J gene: TRBJ1-2
CDR3 protein: CASSGRQSYGYTF
CDR3 DNA: TGTGCCAGCAGTGGGAGACAGTCGTATGGCTACACCTTC

V gene: TRBV29-1
clone size: once
D gene: TRBD1
J gene: TRBJ1-2
CDR3 protein: CSVERTGDGYTF
CDR3 DNA: TGCAGCGTTGAACGGACAGGGGACGGCTACACCTTC

V gene: TRBV4-3
clone size: .
D gene: TRBD2
J gene: TRBJ2-1
CDR3 protein: CASSQEGGDEQFF
CDR3 DNA: TGCGCCAGCAGCCAAGAGGGGGGGGATGAGCAGTTCTTC

V gene: TRBV5-1
clone size: .
D gene: TRBD1
J gene: TRBJ1-5
CDR3 protein: CASSLGTAQPQHF
CDR3 DNA: TGCGCCAGCAGCCTAGGGACAGCCCAGCCCCAGCATTTT

V gene: TRBV5-1
clone size: .
D gene: TRBD2
J gene: TRBJ2-5
CDR3 protein: CASSLDQGLKETQYF
CDR3 DNA: TGCGCCAGCAGCTTGGACCAGGGACTAAAAGAGACCCAGTACTTC

V gene: TRBV18
clone size: .
D gene: .
J gene: TRBJ2-7
CDR3 protein: CASSAGTSYEQYF
CDR3 DNA: TGTGCCAGCTCAGCCGGGACCTCCTACGAGCAGTACTTC

V gene: TRBV2
clone size: once
D gene: TRBD1
J gene: TRBJ2-7
CDR3 protein: CASLRGQGFSYEQYF
CDR3 DNA: TGTGCCAGTCTTCGGGGACAGGGTTTTTCCTACGAGCAGTACTTC

V gene: TRBV6-5
clone size: .
D gene: .
J gene: TRBJ2-3
CDR3 protein: CASTESDTQYF
CDR3 DNA: TGTGCCAGCACCGAGTCGGATACGCAGTATTTT

V gene: TRBV9
clone size: .
D gene: .
J gene: TRBJ2-1
CDR3 protein: CASSVDPGRTGYNEQFF
CDR3 DNA: TGTGCCAGCAGCGTAGATCCGGGCCGGACGGGCTACAATGAGCAGTTCTTC

V gene: TRBV28
clone size: .
D gene: .
J gene: TRBJ2-6
CDR3 protein: CASLYSGANVLTF
CDR3 DNA: TGTGCCAGCCTTTACTCTGGGGCCAACGTCCTGACTTTC

V gene: TRBV9
clone size: .
D gene: .
J gene: TRBJ2-7
CDR3 protein: CASSEGVAFIYEQYF
CDR3 DNA: TGTGCCAGCAGCGAGGGTGTGGCCTTCATCTACGAGCAGTACTTC

V gene: TRBV2
clone size: .
D gene: .
J gene: TRBJ2-5
CDR3 protein: CASSGPNQETQYF
CDR3 DNA: TGTGCCAGCTCGGGACCGAACCAAGAGACCCAGTACTTC

V gene: TRBV2
clone size: .
D gene: .
J gene: TRBJ1-5
CDR3 protein: CASSEIRGYSNQPQHF
CDR3 DNA: TGTGCCAGCAGTGAGATCCGGGGCTATAGCAATCAGCCCCAGCATTTT

V gene: TRBV11-3
clone size: .
D gene: .
J gene: TRBJ2-2
CDR3 protein: CASSLELNTGELFF
CDR3 DNA: TGTGCCAGCAGCTTAGAACTGAACACCGGGGAGCTGTTTTTT

V gene: TRBV2
clone size: .
D gene: TRBD2
J gene: TRBJ2-7
CDR3 protein: CASSRLAGEQYF
CDR3 DNA: TGTGCCAGCAGTAGACTAGCGGGCGAGCAGTACTTC

V gene: TRBV27
clone size: .
D gene: .
J gene: TRBJ2-1
CDR3 protein: CASLYPGYEQFF
CDR3 DNA: TGTGCCAGCCTTTACCCGGGCTATGAGCAGTTCTTC

V gene: TRBV18
clone size: .
D gene: .
J gene: TRBJ1-1
CDR3 protein: CASSPAGGDTEAFF
CDR3 DNA: TGTGCCAGCTCACCCGCGGGGGGGGACACTGAAGCTTTCTTT

V gene: TRBV27
clone size: .
D gene: .
J gene: TRBJ1-2
CDR3 protein: CASRVAGGVSYGYTF
CDR3 DNA: TGTGCCAGCCGTGTTGCGGGCGGGGTGAGCTATGGCTACACCTTC

V gene: TRBV6-5
clone size: .
D gene: .
J gene: TRBJ2-1
CDR3 protein: CASGGRYEQFF
CDR3 DNA: TGTGCCAGCGGTGGAAGGTATGAGCAGTTCTTC

V gene: TRBV19
clone size: .
D gene: .
J gene: TRBJ1-5
CDR3 protein: CASSTRGQVGPQHF
CDR3 DNA: TGTGCCAGTAGTACCAGGGGCCAGGTCGGGCCCCAGCATTTT

V gene: TRBV7-9
clone size: .
D gene: .
J gene: TRBJ1-1
CDR3 protein: CASSLTLGITEAFF
CDR3 DNA: TGTGCCAGCAGCTTAACTTTGGGGATCACTGAAGCTTTCTTT

V gene: TRBV5-1
clone size: .
D gene: .
J gene: TRBJ2-7
CDR3 protein: CASSPGGPHDEQYF
CDR3 DNA: TGCGCCAGCAGCCCAGGGGGGCCCCACGACGAGCAGTACTTC

V gene: TRBV11-1
clone size: .
D gene: .
J gene: TRBJ2-1
CDR3 protein: CASSLVAEQGYWQFF
CDR3 DNA: TGTGCCAGCAGCTTAGTCGCGGAACAGGGATATTGGCAGTTCTTC

V gene: TRBV23-1
clone size: .
D gene: TRBD2
J gene: TRBJ2-1
CDR3 protein: CASSPMVIAGASDEQFF
CDR3 DNA: TGCGCCAGCAGCCCGATGGTAATAGCGGGAGCATCGGATGAGCAGTTCTTC

V gene: TRBV11-2
clone size: .
D gene: .
J gene: TRBJ2-5
CDR3 protein: CASRERKETQYF
CDR3 DNA: TGTGCCAGCAGGGAACGCAAAGAGACCCAGTACTTC

V gene: TRBV11-2
clone size: .
D gene: TRBD2
J gene: TRBJ2-1
CDR3 protein: CASSNTVLAGDANEQFF
CDR3 DNA: TGTGCCAGCAGCAATACCGTCCTCGCGGGAGACGCCAATGAGCAGTTCTTC

V gene: TRBV10-2
clone size: .
D gene: TRBD2
J gene: TRBJ2-5
CDR3 protein: CASTRPPSGRRETQYF
CDR3 DNA: TGCGCCAGCACCCGGCCCCCTAGCGGGAGAAGGGAGACCCAGTACTTC

V gene: TRBV19
clone size: .
D gene: TRBD2
J gene: TRBJ2-3
CDR3 protein: CASSRSGRQGDTQYF
CDR3 DNA: TGTGCCAGTAGTAGGAGCGGGAGACAAGGAGATACGCAGTATTTT